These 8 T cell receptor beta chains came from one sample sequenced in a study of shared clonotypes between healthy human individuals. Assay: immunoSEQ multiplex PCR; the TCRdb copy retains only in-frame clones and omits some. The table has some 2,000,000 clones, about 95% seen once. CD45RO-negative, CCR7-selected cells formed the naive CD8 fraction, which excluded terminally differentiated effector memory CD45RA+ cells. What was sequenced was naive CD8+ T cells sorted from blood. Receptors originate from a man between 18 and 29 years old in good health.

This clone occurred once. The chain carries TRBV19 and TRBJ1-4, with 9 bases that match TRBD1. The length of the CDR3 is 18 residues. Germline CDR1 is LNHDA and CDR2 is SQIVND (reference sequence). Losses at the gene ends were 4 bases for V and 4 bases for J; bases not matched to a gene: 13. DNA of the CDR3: TGTGCCAGTAGTACCCGGGACAGGGCCCGGGGGGTTAATGAAAAACTGTTTTTT. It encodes CASSTRDRARGVNEKLFF.

The CDR3 spells CASSYLTGDGTQYF. In nucleotides, the CDR3 is TGTGCCAGCAGTTACTTGACAGGGGACGGGACCCAGTACTTC. The chain recombines TRBV6-6 with TRBJ2-5; 8 nucleotides agree with TRBD1. Per the germline V gene, CDR1 is MNHNY and CDR2 is SVGAGI (reference sequence). The CDR3 has 14 amino acids. V lost 1 base and J lost 7; bases outside the gene matches: 5.

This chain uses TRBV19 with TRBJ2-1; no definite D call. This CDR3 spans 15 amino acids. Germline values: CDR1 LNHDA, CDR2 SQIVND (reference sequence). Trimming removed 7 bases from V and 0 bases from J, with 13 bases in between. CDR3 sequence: CASTKGVTSYNEQFF. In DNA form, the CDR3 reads TGTGCCAGTACTAAAGGAGTTACCTCCTACAATGAGCAGTTCTTC.

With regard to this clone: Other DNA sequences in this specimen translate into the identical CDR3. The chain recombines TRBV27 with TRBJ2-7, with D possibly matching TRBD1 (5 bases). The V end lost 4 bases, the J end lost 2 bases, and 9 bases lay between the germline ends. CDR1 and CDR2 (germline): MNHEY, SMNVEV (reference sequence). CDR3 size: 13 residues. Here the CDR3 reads CASSSGLAYEQYF. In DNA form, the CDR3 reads TGTGCCAGCAGTTCAGGGTTAGCCTACGAGCAGTACTTC.

CDR3 nucleotide sequence: TGTGCCAGCAGCCCAAACCGAGGGGGGGTAGATGAGCAGTTCTTC. Its translation: CASSPNRGGVDEQFF. The genes are TRBV7-8 and TRBJ2-1; D perhaps matches TRBD2 (7 bases). Germline V gene sequence: CDR1 SGHVS, CDR2 FQNEAQ. V lost 5 bases and J 8 bases, leaving 19 bases between the germline ends. The CDR3 consists of 15 residues.

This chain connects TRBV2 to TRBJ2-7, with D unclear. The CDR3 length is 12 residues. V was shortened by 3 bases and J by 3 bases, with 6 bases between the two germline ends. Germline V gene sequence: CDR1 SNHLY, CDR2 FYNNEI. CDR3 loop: CASSDAFYEQYF. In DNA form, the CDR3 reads TGTGCCAGCAGTGACGCGTTCTACGAGCAGTACTTC.

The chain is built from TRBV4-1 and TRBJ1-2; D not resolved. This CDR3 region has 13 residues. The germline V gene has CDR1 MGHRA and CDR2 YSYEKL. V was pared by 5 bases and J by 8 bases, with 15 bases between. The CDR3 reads CASSFRGLGGYTF. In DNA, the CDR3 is TGCGCCAGCAGCTTTCGAGGTTTGGGAGGCTACACCTTC.

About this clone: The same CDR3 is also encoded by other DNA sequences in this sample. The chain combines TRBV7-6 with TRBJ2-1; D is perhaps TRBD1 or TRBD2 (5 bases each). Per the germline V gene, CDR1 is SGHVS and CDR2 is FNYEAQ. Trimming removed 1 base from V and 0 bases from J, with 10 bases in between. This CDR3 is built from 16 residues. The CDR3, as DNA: TGTGCCAGCAGCTTAGGGGGCCTAGCCTCCTACAATGAGCAGTTCTTC. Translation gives CASSLGGLASYNEQFF. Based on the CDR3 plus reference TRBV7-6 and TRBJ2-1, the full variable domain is GAGVSQSPRYKVTKRGQDVALRCDPISGHVSLYWYRQALGQGPEFLTYFNYEAQQDKSGLPNDRFSAERPEGSISTLTIQRTEQRDSAMYRCASSLGGLASYNEQFFGPGTRLTVL.